This T cell receptor beta chain was sequenced in a study of T cells after posttransplantation cyclophosphamide. Study-wide results and limits: Donor-recipient repertoire similarity was low at 1-2 months, rising over year one. Blood and skin or GI T cell repertoires showed limited TRB overlap. TRB clonality was highly associated with recipient CMV seropositivity and reactivation.

Busulfan-fludarabine conditioning, marrow transplant, and cyclophosphamide on days +3 and +4 were administered. The germline CDR1 and CDR2 sequences are SEHNR and FQNEAQ (reference sequence). The CDR3 length is 17 residues. Trimming cost V 2 bases and J 6 bases; bases outside gene matches: 8. Method: immunoSEQ multiplex PCR; TCRdb's copy keeps in-frame clones and lacks some. The repertoire holds tens of thousands of clones, about three quarters seen once, with roughly 8.1% in the top ten. Notes on this clone: Its target is unknown.

This chain connects TRBV7-9 to TRBJ2-2, with 11 bases lining up with TRBD2. The sequence was obtained from a female patient between 35 and 55 years old who received an allogeneic stem cell transplant from a related donor, was CMV-positive, and had no GVHD. The graft donor may be the source of some T cells. Sample: CD4+ T cells sorted from blood, taken roughly 2,000 days after a stem cell transplant with posttransplant cyclophosphamide. The CDR3 reads CASSLPSGTSGSGELFF. The CDR3 bases are TGTGCCAGCAGCTTACCGTCCGGGACTAGCGGATCCGGGGAGCTGTTTTTT.